Listed below are T cell receptor beta chains from one sample, sequenced in a study of T cells after yellow fever vaccination. TCRdb re-analysed the 5' RACE reads in MiXCR, keeping a single row per CDR3 protein. The sample records 250,000 to 300,000 distinct CDR3 sequences, 10% to 15% being singletons. Source: CD4+ T cells sorted from PBMCs, taken 45 days after the yellow fever booster vaccination. The source is a man aged 25 to 40 who received the YFV17D yellow fever vaccine. The CDR3 runs from the conserved cysteine through the conserved F or W. The D gene is left open where the match is weak. Size is omitted from some rows. Given values are once, few, many or a class for expanded clones.

TRBJ2-3 TRBD1 TRBV5-8 many CASSWDREDTQYF TGTGCCAGCAGCTGGGACAGGGAAGATACGCAGTATTTT
TRBJ2-1 TRBD2 TRBV6-1 - CASRVRLAGELEQFF TGTGCCAGCAGGGTACGACTAGCGGGAGAACTTGAGCAGTTCTTC
TRBJ2-7 - TRBV7-9 - CASSLVFFDERYF TGTGCCAGCAGCTTAGTGTTCTTCGACGAGCGGTACTTC
TRBJ2-3 - TRBV7-9 few CASSPADPSTDTQYF TGTGCCAGCAGCCCCGCAGACCCCAGCACAGATACGCAGTATTTT
TRBJ2-4 - TRBV5-6 - CASSLGGERLAKNIQYF TGTGCCAGCAGCTTGGGTGGGGAACGGCTAGCCAAAAACATTCAGTACTTC
TRBJ2-7 TRBD2 TRBV6-5 - CASSFGSSGSFYEQYF TGTGCCAGCAGTTTCGGTTCTAGCGGGAGTTTCTACGAGCAGTACTTC
TRBJ2-7 TRBD2 TRBV20-1 - CSARDRAGAREQYF TGCAGTGCTAGAGATCGAGCGGGAGCGAGGGAGCAGTACTTC
TRBJ2-5 - TRBV7-2 - CASSLMRETQYF TGTGCCAGCTCCTTAATGCGGGAGACCCAGTACTTC
TRBJ2-7 TRBD2 TRBV29-1 few CSGILAGRYEQYF TGCAGCGGAATCCTAGCGGGAAGGTACGAGCAGTACTTC
TRBJ2-7 - TRBV5-6 few CASSLALVGRHEQYF TGTGCCAGCAGCTTGGCCCTCGTGGGGAGGCACGAGCAGTACTTC
TRBJ2-1 TRBD2 TRBV5-1 - CASTSAGLENEEQFF TGCGCCAGCACGTCTGCGGGACTAGAGAATGAGGAGCAGTTCTTC
TRBJ1-5 - TRBV20-1 few CSARIGSNQPQHF TGCAGTGCTAGAATAGGGTCTAATCAGCCCCAGCATTTT
TRBJ2-7 TRBD2 TRBV7-2 - CASSSLGRPSYEQYF TGTGCCAGCAGCTCGCTCGGGAGGCCCTCCTACGAGCAGTACTTC
TRBJ2-7 TRBD2 TRBV4-2 - CASSQSTSGAYEQYF TGTGCCAGCAGCCAAAGTACCAGCGGGGCCTACGAGCAGTACTTC
TRBJ2-7 - TRBV11-2 - CASSFDKSYEQYF TGTGCCAGCAGCTTTGATAAATCCTACGAGCAGTACTTC
TRBJ1-1 - TRBV12-3/TRBV12-4 few CASSFGDKGGTEAFF TGTGCCAGCAGTTTCGGGGATAAGGGAGGAACTGAAGCTTTCTTT
TRBJ2-7 TRBD2 TRBV18 few CASSPEAGGVYEQYF TGTGCCAGCTCACCAGAAGCGGGAGGGGTATACGAGCAGTACTTC
TRBJ2-3 - TRBV20-1 few CSARQGGGTDTQYF TGCAGTGCTAGGCAGGGAGGGGGGACAGATACGCAGTATTTT
TRBJ2-2 - TRBV5-1 - CASSLGRSNTGELFF TGCGCCAGCAGCCTCGGACGTTCGAACACCGGGGAGCTGTTTTTT
TRBJ2-7 - TRBV12-3/TRBV12-4 few CASSQRGRSYEQYF TGTGCCAGCAGCCAGAGGGGCCGCTCCTACGAGCAGTACTTC
TRBJ1-6 - TRBV7-2 - CASSLVAGSGSPLHF TGTGCCAGCAGCTTAGTTGCAGGGTCGGGTTCACCCCTCCACTTT
TRBJ1-2 - TRBV20-1 few CSASAVGGGYTF TGCAGTGCTAGTGCGGTGGGGGGCGGCTACACCTTC
TRBJ2-5 - TRBV10-3 many CAISESGIQETQYF TGTGCCATCAGTGAGTCCGGGATTCAAGAGACCCAGTACTTC
TRBJ2-1 - TRBV20-1 - CSADDNEQFF TGCAGTGCTGATGACAATGAGCAGTTCTTC
TRBJ2-5 - TRBV20-1 - CSGPDSQETQYF TGCAGTGGCCCGGACAGCCAAGAGACCCAGTACTTC
TRBJ2-7 - TRBV4-3 few CASSQGGQGIYEQYF TGCGCCAGCAGCCAAGGGGGTCAGGGGATCTACGAGCAGTACTTC
TRBJ2-7 - TRBV12-3/TRBV12-4 - CASSVQGTLSYEQYF TGTGCCAGCAGTGTCCAGGGAACCCTCTCCTACGAGCAGTACTTC
TRBJ1-1 - TRBV7-2 - CASSLEYKTRGEAFF TGTGCCAGCAGCTTAGAATACAAGACTAGAGGTGAAGCTTTCTTT
TRBJ1-6 - TRBV20-1 many CSARSQLDSPLHF TGCAGTGCTAGAAGTCAGTTGGATTCACCCCTCCACTTT
TRBJ2-3 TRBD1 TRBV6-5 few CASSYSGTADTQYF TGTGCCAGCAGTTACTCCGGGACAGCAGATACGCAGTATTTT